The present T cell receptor (beta chain) was sequenced within a study of cytomegalovirus exposure and HLA in healthy donors. This CDR3 is 15 amino acids long. Trimming removed 3 bases from V and 5 bases from J, with 14 bases in between. The V gene's germline CDR1 is LGHNA and CDR2 YSLEER. The table came from immunoSEQ multiplex PCR; TCRdb's copy has only in-frame clones and leaves some out. The top ten clones hold 0.65% to 0.85% of a sample with 330,000 or so clones, roughly 89% of them seen once. The sequence was collected from a young woman in good health and CMV-seronegative. J is TRBJ2-1 and V is TRBV4-3; D is perhaps TRBD1 (5 bases). Sequencing was carried out using PBMCs. CDR3 nucleotide sequence: TGCGCCAGCAGCCAGGGGCCGGGCCTGCACAATGAGCAGTTCTTC. This codes for CASSQGPGLHNEQFF.